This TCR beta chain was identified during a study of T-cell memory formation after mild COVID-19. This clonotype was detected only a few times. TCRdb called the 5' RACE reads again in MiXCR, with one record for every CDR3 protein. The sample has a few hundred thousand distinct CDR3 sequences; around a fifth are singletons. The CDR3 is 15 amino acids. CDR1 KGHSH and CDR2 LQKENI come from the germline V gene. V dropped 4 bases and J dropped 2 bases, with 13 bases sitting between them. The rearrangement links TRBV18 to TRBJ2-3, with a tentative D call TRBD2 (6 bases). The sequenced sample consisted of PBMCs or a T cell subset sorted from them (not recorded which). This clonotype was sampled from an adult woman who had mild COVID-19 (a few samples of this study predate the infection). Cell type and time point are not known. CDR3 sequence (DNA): TGTGCCAGCTCACTGTTTAGCGGATACACAGATACGCAGTATTTT. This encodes CASSLFSGYTDTQYF.